These 8 T cell receptor beta chains were all obtained from the same sample, sequenced in a study of T cells in Graves' hyperthyroidism and ophthalmopathy. What was amplified from RNA transcripts were TCR beta CDR3 regions. Carried out on the TCR CDR3, a first-round RT-PCR used the HTBI primer set. TCRdb called the multiplex PCR reads again in MiXCR, with one record for every CDR3 protein. The sample shows some 500,000 distinct CDR3 sequences, around 22% of them seen only once. Input material: blood. The source of these receptors is a woman in her 30s with Graves' ophthalmopathy.

Many counts were recorded for this clonotype. This chain uses TRBV5-1 with TRBJ2-5; the match to TRBD2 covers 10 bases. This CDR3 spans 15 amino acids. Unmatched junction bases numbered 5, after V lost 4 bases and J lost 2 bases. Germline lookup yields CDR1 SGHRS and CDR2 YFSETQ. CDR3 in amino acids: CASSVTSGEQETQYF. The CDR3 DNA sequence: TGCGCCAGCAGCGTTACTAGCGGGGAACAAGAGACCCAGTACTTC.

This clonotype has just a few counts. This chain uses TRBV2 with TRBJ1-1, with D possibly matching TRBD1 (6 bases). This CDR3 contains 16 residues. Trimming left V 6 bases short and J 0 bases short, with 17 bases between. Germline V gene data show CDR1 as SNHLY and CDR2 as FYNNEI. The CDR3 spells CASRRTASTLNTEAFF. DNA of the CDR3: TGTGCCAGCAGACGGACAGCCAGTACCTTGAACACTGAAGCTTTCTTT. Full variable domain (missing parts from reference TRBV2 and TRBJ1-1): EPEVTQTPSHQVTQMGQEVILRCVPISNHLYFYWYRQILGQKVEFLVSFYNNEISEKSEIFDDQFSVERPDGSNFTLKIRSTKLEDSAMYFCASRRTASTLNTEAFFGQGTRLTVV.

This clonotype was seen many times. The CDR3 DNA reads TGCAGCGACACGGGACAGGGGTCCGAAGCTTTCTTT. It is translated as CSDTGQGSEAFF. The V call is TRBV29-1, the J call TRBJ1-1, with 10 bases identical to TRBD1. This CDR3 has 12 amino acids. Germline lookup yields CDR1 SQVTM and CDR2 ANQGSEA. The V gene end was trimmed by 7 bases and the J gene end by 8 bases; junction bases not matched to a gene: 7.

This clonotype was counted many times. The chain recombines TRBV2 with TRBJ1-2; TRBD1 might be the D (5 bases). V was clipped by 5 bases and J by 7 bases, with 17 bases between them. The germline V gene has CDR1 SNHLY and CDR2 FYNNEI. This CDR3 has 14 residues. CDR3 sequence (DNA): TGTGCCAGCAGTCCCAGGGTATCTGGCCGTGGCTACACCTTC. This encodes CASSPRVSGRGYTF.

This chain uses TRBV6-2 or TRBV6-3 with TRBJ1-2; a weak D match, TRBD1 (6 bases). V dropped 4 bases and J dropped 7 bases, with 19 bases sitting between them. Germline assignment: CDR1 MNHEY and CDR2 SVGEGT. The CDR3 is made up of 15 amino acids. Here the CDR3 reads CASSFPTQGIPGYTF. The DNA for the CDR3 is TGTGCCAGCAGTTTTCCGACCCAGGGGATCCCTGGCTACACCTTC.

This clonotype occurred many times. This chain connects TRBV6-1 to TRBJ1-2; possibly TRBD1 for D (5 bases). This CDR3 is built from 15 residues. V gave up 4 bases and J gave up 8 bases, with 20 bases separating them. From germline, CDR1 is MNHNS and CDR2 SASEGT. The CDR3 DNA sequence: TGTGCCAGCAGTGCCCGGGGGGACCTCTACCTGGGCTACACCTTC. As protein: CASSARGDLYLGYTF.

This clonotype came up many times. The chain has TRBV7-2 and TRBJ2-5; D is tentatively TRBD1 or TRBD2 (6 bases each). The CDR3 loop spans 14 amino acids. V lost 6 bases and J lost 5, with 16 bases in between. Germline lookup yields CDR1 SGHTA and CDR2 FQGNSA. The CDR3 region is CASSRPGAGETQYF. CDR3 nucleotides: TGTGCCAGCAGTCGACCGGGGGCCGGGGAGACCCAGTACTTC.

This clonotype has at least ten counts. The rearrangement joins TRBV28 to TRBJ2-4; TRBD1 agrees at 7 bases. The trim removed 6 bases at V and 0 bases at J, leaving 11 bases unmatched. CDR1 is MDHEN, CDR2 SYDVKM, per germline. This CDR3 has 17 residues. The CDR3 DNA is TGTGCCAGCAGCCCCGGGACAGCCGCCCTAGCCAAAAACATTCAGTACTTC. Translated: CASSPGTAALAKNIQYF.